This T cell receptor beta chain was profiled in a study of vaccination and CD4 T cells after COVID-19. This clonotype was counted a few times. Its antigen is not identified. The Oncomine TCR Beta short-read assay was applied to DNA of cultured CD4+ T cells. TCRdb fed the PCR reads into MiXCR, producing one record per CDR3 protein. The sample lists 14,000 to 15,000 distinct CDR3 sequences, 40% to 60% seen once, with approximately 26% in the top ten. V was cut by 7 bases and J by 1 base, with 16 bases left in between. The germline CDR1 and CDR2 sequences are MNHEY and SMNVEV (reference sequence). The CDR3 is made up of 15 amino acids. Treatment here: roughly 11-day PBMC culture with coronavirus spike peptide pools or control peptides (ViraFEST assay).

The chain recombines TRBV27 with TRBJ1-1; D not resolved. The clonotype was recovered from a human donor with COVID-19. The sequences come from cultured CD4+ T cells from blood, collected after SARS-CoV-2 vaccination. CDR3 nucleotides: TGTGCCAGCACCGACGAAGACTCAGGGAACACTGAAGCTTTCTTT. Protein: CASTDEDSGNTEAFF.